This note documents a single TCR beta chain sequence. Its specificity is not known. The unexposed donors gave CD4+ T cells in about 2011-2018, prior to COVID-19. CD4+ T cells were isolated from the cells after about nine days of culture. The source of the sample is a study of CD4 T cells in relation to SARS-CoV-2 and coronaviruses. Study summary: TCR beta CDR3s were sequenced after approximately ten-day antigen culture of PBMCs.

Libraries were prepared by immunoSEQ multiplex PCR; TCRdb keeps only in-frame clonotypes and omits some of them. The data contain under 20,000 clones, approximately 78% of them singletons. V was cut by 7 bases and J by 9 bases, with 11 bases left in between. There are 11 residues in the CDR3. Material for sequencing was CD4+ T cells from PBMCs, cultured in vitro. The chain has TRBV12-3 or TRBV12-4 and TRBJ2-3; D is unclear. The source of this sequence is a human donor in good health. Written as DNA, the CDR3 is TGTGCCAGCACCGTGTCTCGGACGCAGTATTTT. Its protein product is CASTVSRTQYF.